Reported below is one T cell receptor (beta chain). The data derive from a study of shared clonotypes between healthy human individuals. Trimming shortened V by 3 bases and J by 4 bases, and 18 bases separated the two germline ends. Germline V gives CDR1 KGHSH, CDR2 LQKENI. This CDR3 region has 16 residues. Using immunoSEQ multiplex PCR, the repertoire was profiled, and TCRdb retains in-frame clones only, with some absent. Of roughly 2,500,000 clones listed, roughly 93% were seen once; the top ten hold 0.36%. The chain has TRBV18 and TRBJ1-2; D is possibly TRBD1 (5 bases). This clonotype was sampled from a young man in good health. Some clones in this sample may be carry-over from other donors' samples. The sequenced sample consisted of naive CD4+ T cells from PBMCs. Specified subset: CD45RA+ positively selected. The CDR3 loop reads CASSPDQGYSSYGYTF. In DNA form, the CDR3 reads TGTGCCAGCTCACCCGATCAGGGATATAGTTCCTATGGCTACACCTTC.